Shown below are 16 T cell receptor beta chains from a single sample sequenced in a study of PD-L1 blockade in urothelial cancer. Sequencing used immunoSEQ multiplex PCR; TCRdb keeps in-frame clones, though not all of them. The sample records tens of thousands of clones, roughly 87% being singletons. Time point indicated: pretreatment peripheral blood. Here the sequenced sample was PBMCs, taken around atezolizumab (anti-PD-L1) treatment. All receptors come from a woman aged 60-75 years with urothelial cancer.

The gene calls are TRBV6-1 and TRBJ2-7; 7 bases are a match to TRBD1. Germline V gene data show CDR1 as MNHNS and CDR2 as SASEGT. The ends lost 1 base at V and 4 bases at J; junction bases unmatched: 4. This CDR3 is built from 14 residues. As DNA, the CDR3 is TGTGCCAGCAGTGAAGTAGGGGGCCGGTACGAGCAGTACTTC. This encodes CASSEVGGRYEQYF.

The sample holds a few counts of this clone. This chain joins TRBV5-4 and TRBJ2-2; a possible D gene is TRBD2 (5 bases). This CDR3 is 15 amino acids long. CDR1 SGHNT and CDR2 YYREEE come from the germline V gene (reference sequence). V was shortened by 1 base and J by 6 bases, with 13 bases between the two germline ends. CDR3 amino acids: CASSLRGSHPGELFF. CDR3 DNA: TGTGCCAGCAGCTTGAGAGGGTCTCACCCCGGGGAGCTGTTTTTT.

The CDR3 DNA reads TGTGCCAGCAGTTACCGGAGCCTCAATGAGCAGTTCTTC. This codes for CASSYRSLNEQFF. The chain uses TRBV6-6 and TRBJ2-1; D is unclear. Germline lookup yields CDR1 MNHNY and CDR2 SVGAGI (reference sequence). The ends were cut back, 2 bases at V and 6 bases at J, with 8 bases in the middle. This CDR3 spans 13 amino acids.

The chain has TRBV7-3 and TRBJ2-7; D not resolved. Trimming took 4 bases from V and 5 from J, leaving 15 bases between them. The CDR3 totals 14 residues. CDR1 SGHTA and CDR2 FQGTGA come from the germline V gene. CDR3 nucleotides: TGTGCCAGCAGCTACCGCGGTCCTGCCGACGAGCAGTACTTC. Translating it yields CASSYRGPADEQYF.

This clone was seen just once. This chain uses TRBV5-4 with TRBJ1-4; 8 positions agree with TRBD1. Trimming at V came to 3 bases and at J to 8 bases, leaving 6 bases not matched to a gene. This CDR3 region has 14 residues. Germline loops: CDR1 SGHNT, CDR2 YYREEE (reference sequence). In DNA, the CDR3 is TGTGCCAGCAGCTGGCAGGGGGCGCCAGAAAAACTGTTTTTT. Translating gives CASSWQGAPEKLFF.

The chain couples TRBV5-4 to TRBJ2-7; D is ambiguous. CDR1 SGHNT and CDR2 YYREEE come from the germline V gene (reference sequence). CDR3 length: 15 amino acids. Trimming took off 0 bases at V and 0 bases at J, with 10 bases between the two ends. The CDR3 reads CASSLDPKSSYEQYF. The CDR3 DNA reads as TGTGCCAGCAGCTTGGATCCCAAGAGCTCCTACGAGCAGTACTTC.

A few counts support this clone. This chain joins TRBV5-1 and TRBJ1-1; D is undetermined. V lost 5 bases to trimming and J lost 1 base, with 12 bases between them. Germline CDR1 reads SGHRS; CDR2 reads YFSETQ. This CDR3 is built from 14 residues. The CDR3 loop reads CASSLQDSNTEAFF. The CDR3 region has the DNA TGCGCCAGCAGTCTCCAGGACTCGAACACTGAAGCTTTCTTT. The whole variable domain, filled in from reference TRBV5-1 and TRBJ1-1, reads KAGVTQTPRYLIKTRGQQVTLSCSPISGHRSVSWYQQTPGQGLQFLFEYFSETQRNKGNFPGRFSGRQFSNSRSEMNVSTLELGDSALYLCASSLQDSNTEAFFGQGTRLTVV.

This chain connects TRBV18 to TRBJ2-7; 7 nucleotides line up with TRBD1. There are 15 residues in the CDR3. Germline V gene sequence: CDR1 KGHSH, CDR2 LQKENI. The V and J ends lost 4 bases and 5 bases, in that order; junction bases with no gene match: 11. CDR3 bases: TGTGCCAGCTCACTGACATCGACAGGGTGGGACGAGCAGTACTTC. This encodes CASSLTSTGWDEQYF.

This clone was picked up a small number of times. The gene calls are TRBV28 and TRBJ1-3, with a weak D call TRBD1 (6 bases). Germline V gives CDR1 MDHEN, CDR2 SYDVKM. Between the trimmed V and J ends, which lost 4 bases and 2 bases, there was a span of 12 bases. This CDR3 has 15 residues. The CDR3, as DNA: TGTGCCAGCAGTTATACAGGGCTTACTGGAAACACCATATATTTT. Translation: CASSYTGLTGNTIYF.

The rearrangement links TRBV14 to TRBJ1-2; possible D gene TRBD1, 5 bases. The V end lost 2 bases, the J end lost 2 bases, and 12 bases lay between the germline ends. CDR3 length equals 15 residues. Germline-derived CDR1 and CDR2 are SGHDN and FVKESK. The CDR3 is CASSQLGGGNYGYTF. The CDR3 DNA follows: TGTGCCAGCAGCCAACTGGGGGGTGGAAACTATGGCTACACCTTC.

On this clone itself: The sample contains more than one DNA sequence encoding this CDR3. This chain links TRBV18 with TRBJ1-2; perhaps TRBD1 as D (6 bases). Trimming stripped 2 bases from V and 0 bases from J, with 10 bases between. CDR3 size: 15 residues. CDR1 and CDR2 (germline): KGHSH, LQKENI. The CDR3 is CASSPRPGANYGYTF. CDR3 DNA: TGTGCCAGCTCACCAAGACCAGGGGCTAACTATGGCTACACCTTC.

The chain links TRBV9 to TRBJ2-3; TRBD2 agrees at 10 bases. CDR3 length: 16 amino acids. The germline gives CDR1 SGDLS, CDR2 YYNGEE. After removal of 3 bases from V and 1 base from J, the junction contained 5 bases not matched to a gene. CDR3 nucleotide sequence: TGTGCCAGCAGCGAGTGGACTAGCGGCCGCACAGATACGCAGTATTTT. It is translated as CASSEWTSGRTDTQYF.

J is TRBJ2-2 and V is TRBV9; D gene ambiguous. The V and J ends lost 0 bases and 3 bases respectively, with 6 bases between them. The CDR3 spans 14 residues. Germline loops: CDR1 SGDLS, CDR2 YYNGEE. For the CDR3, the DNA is TGTGCCAGCAGCGTAGTCTTTGACACCGGGGAGCTGTTTTTT. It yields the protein CASSVVFDTGELFF.

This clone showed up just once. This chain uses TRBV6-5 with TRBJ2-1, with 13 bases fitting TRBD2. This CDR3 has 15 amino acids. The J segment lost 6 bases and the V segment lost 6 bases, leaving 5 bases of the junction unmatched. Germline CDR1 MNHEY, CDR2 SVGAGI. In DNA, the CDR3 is TGTGCCAGCAGGGCGGGACTAGCGGGAATCAATGAGCAGTTCTTC. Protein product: CASRAGLAGINEQFF.

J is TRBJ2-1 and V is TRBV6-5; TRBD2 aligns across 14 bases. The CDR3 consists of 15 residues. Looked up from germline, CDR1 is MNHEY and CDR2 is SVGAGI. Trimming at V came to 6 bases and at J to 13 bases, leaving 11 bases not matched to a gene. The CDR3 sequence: CASSAQAGLAGEQFF. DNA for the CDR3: TGTGCCAGCAGCGCTCAGGCGGGACTAGCGGGGGAACAGTTCTTC.

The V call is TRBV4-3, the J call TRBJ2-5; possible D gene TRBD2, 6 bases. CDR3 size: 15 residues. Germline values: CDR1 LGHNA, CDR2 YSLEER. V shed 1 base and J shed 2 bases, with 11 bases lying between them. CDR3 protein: CASSQGSGTQETQYF. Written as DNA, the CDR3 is TGCGCCAGCAGCCAAGGGAGTGGGACTCAAGAGACCCAGTACTTC.